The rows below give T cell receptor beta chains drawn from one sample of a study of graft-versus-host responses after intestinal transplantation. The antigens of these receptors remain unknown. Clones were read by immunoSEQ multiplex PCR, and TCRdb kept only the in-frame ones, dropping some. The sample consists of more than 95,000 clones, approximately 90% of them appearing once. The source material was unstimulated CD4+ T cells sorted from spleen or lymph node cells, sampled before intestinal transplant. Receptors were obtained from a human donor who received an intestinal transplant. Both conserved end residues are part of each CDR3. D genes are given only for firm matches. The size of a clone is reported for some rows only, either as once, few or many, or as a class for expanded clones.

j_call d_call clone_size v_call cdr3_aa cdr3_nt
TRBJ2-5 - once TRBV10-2 CATTRLGSLGTQYF TGCGCCACCACCCGCCTTGGGAGTTTGGGGACCCAGTACTTC
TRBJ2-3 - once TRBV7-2 CASSPGGLSDTQYF TGTGCCAGCAGCCCGGGGGGCTTGTCAGATACGCAGTATTTT
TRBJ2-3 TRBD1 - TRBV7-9 CASSLGRDRLNTQYF TGTGCCAGCAGCTTAGGGCGGGACAGGCTCAATACGCAGTATTTT
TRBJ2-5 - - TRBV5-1 CASTSGYRETQYF TGCGCCAGCACGAGCGGGTATAGGGAGACCCAGTACTTC
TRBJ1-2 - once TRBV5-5 CASSLRPGIDGYTF TGTGCCAGCAGCTTGCGTCCAGGGATCGATGGCTACACCTTC
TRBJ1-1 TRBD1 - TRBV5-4 CASSRGQGSTEAFF TGTGCCAGCAGCCGGGGACAGGGGTCCACTGAAGCTTTCTTT
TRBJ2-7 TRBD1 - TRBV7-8 CASSLARQGPYEQYF TGTGCCAGCAGCTTAGCGAGACAGGGCCCCTACGAGCAGTACTTC
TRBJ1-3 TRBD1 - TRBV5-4 CASSWTGANTIYF TGTGCCAGCAGCTGGACAGGGGCAAACACCATATATTTT
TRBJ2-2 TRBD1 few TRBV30 CAWTGQGNTGELFF TGTGCCTGGACGGGACAGGGTAACACCGGGGAGCTGTTTTTT
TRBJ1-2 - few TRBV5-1 CASSLPPNGYTF TGCGCCAGCAGCTTGCCCCCTAATGGCTACACCTTC
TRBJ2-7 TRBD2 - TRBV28 CASSWVGGTYEQYF TGTGCCAGCAGTTGGGTGGGGGGGACCTACGAGCAGTACTTC
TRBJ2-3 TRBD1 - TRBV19 CASRPPGQITDTQYF TGTGCCAGTAGGCCCCCGGGACAGATCACAGATACGCAGTATTTT
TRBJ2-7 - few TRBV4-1 CASSRRDLTYEQYF TGCGCCAGCAGCCGCCGGGACTTAACCTACGAGCAGTACTTC
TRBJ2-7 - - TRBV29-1 CSVVQDSSYEQYF TGCAGCGTTGTTCAGGACAGCTCCTACGAGCAGTACTTC
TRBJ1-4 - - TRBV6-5 CASMGVSPEKLFF TGTGCCAGCATGGGAGTCAGTCCGGAAAAACTGTTTTTT
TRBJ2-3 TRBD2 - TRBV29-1 CSGGRASNTDTQYF TGCAGCGGTGGGAGGGCATCCAACACAGATACGCAGTATTTT
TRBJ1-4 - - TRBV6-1 CASSEPPDQNEKLFF TGTGCCAGCAGTGAACCCCCAGATCAGAATGAAAAACTGTTTTTT
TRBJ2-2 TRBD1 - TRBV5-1 CASSFPGQGESGELFF TGCGCCAGCAGCTTTCCGGGACAGGGGGAATCCGGGGAGCTGTTTTTT
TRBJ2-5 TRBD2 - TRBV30 CAWSVRQGPWLAGGQETQYF TGTGCCTGGAGTGTTCGGCAGGGCCCGTGGCTAGCGGGGGGTCAAGAGACCCAGTACTTC
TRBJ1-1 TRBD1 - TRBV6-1 CASNKRTGLNTEAFF TGTGCCAGCAATAAGAGGACAGGCCTGAACACTGAAGCTTTCTTT
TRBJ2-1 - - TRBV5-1 CASSLAGNYNEQFF TGCGCCAGCAGCCTTGCGGGAAACTACAATGAGCAGTTCTTC
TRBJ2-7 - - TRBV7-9 CASSLDLPAGNEQYF TGTGCCAGCAGCTTAGACCTCCCGGCAGGGAACGAGCAGTACTTC
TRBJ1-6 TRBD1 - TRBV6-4 CASSEGASNSPLHF TGTGCCAGCAGCGAGGGGGCTAGTAATTCACCCCTCCACTTT
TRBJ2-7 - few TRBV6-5 CASSQASRNYEQYF TGTGCCAGCAGCCAGGCGTCTCGAAACTACGAGCAGTACTTC
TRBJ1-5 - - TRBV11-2 CASSPVTGHSNQPQHF TGTGCCAGCAGCCCAGTGACAGGACATAGCAATCAGCCCCAGCATTTT
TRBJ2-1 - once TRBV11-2 CATSKGSSYNEQFF TGTGCCACCTCTAAAGGGAGCTCCTACAATGAGCAGTTCTTC
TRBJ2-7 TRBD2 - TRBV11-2 CASSNSGLAGRREQYF TGTGCCAGCAGCAACTCCGGACTAGCGGGGAGGAGAGAGCAGTACTTC
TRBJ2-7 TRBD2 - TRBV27 CASSKTPSGGAYEQYF TGTGCCAGCAGTAAGACCCCTAGCGGGGGGGCCTACGAGCAGTACTTC
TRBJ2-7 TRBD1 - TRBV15 CATSYRAGGPYEQYF TGTGCCACCAGCTACCGGGCAGGGGGCCCCTACGAGCAGTACTTC
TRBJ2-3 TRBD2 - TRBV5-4 CASSLGLAGMDTQYF TGTGCCAGCAGCCTCGGTCTAGCGGGAATGGATACGCAGTATTTT
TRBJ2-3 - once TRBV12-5 CASGPGTPTSTDTQYF TGTGCTAGTGGTCCTGGGACACCAACTAGCACAGATACGCAGTATTTT
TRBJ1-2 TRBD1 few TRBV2 CASSYLGTAYGYTF TGTGCCAGCAGCTACCTCGGGACAGCCTATGGCTACACCTTC
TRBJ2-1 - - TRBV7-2 CASSPRREQFF TGTGCCAGCAGCCCTCGCCGGGAGCAGTTCTTC
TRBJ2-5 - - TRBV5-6 CASSLDRQETQYF TGTGCCAGCAGCTTGGACAGACAAGAGACCCAGTACTTC
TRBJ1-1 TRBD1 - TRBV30 CAWSVRQGVTEAFF TGTGCCTGGAGTGTAAGGCAGGGGGTGACTGAAGCTTTCTTT
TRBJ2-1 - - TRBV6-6 CASSPGPGNEQFF TGTGCCAGCAGCCCAGGGCCTGGCAATGAGCAGTTCTTC
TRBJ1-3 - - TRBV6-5 CASSYSTASGNTIYF TGTGCCAGCAGTTACTCGACAGCATCTGGAAACACCATATATTTT
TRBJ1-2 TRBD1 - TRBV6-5 CASSTGTGNYYGYTF TGTGCCAGCAGTACCGGGACAGGGAACTACTATGGCTACACCTTC
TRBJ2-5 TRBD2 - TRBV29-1 CSVSAASGQETQYF TGCAGCGTTTCAGCGGCTAGCGGGCAAGAGACCCAGTACTTC
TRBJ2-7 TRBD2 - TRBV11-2 CASSVQAAGPSYEQYF TGTGCCAGCAGCGTTCAGGCAGCGGGACCCTCCTACGAGCAGTACTTC